The sequence of this T cell receptor (beta chain) was determined in a study of T cell responses to AZD1222 COVID-19 vaccine. Clones were read by immunoSEQ multiplex PCR, and TCRdb kept only the in-frame ones, dropping some. The top ten clones hold about 27% of a sample with more than 95,000 clones, roughly 91% of them seen once. Germline lookup yields CDR1 MNHEY and CDR2 SVGAGI. This CDR3 has 14 residues. V was pared by 4 bases and J by 2 bases, with 9 bases between. This clone was picked up a small number of times. This receptor was identified in an adult in good health. Specimen: peripheral blood, collected on day 0 of AZD1222 vaccination. The V call is TRBV6-5, the J call TRBJ1-3; a weak D match, TRBD1 (5 bases). CDR3 residues: CASSSRVTGNTIYF. The CDR3 nucleotides read TGTGCCAGCAGTTCCAGGGTGACTGGAAACACCATATATTTT.